This T cell receptor beta chain was identified in a study of T cell repertoires in cytomegalovirus infection. Study overall: Shared public TCR beta signatures pointed to both CMV infection and a matching HLA type.

MiXCR was run by TCRdb on the reads, yielding one entry per CDR3 protein. The table shows about 740,000 distinct CDR3 sequences, with less than 40% occurring only once. This clonotype was seen a handful of times. Its antigen remains unidentified. CDR1 and CDR2 (germline): LGHNA, YNFKEQ. CDR3 length: 16 residues. Deletions cut 4 bases from V and 5 bases from J, with 20 bases between. Findings of the study overall: Clonotype analysis showed dominance of the ex vivo response by HLA-C-restricted CMV-specific TCR beta clonotypes.

This sequence was found in a human donor in good health (CMV status not recorded). Some clones in this sample may be carry-over from other donors' samples. Sequencing was performed on PBMCs. This chain connects TRBV4-2 to TRBJ1-1; a weak D match, TRBD1 (6 bases). The CDR3 bases are TGTGCCAGCAGCCCCCTCAACGTTCAGGGGAGGACTGAAGCTTTCTTT. It translates to CASSPLNVQGRTEAFF.